This passage covers 21 T cell receptor beta chains from one sample sequenced in a study of blood T cell repertoires in COVID-19. Profiling relied on immunoSEQ multiplex PCR, and the TCRdb table lists in-frame clones only, not all of them. The sample yields 200,000 or so clones, roughly 80% seen once. Sequencing input: peripheral blood. These receptors originate from an elderly woman with COVID-19, enrolled during active disease.

This sequence joins TRBV7-8 and TRBJ2-1; 10 positions match TRBD1. J was trimmed by 7 bases and V by 2 bases; bases with no gene match: 8. The CDR3 is 16 residues long. The V gene's germline CDR1 is SGHVS and CDR2 FQNEAQ. The CDR3 DNA is TGTGCCAGCAGCTTACTGACAGGGGGCGCAAGGAATGAGCAGTTCTTC. Translating gives CASSLLTGGARNEQFF.

V usage is TRBV5-1 and J usage is TRBJ2-3, with D maybe TRBD1 (5 bases). CDR3 length equals 16 residues. V was shortened by 1 base and J by 0 bases, with 12 bases between the two germline ends. Germline CDR1 SGHRS, CDR2 YFSETQ. CDR3 coding DNA: TGCGCCAGCAGCTTGACACAGGATACTAGCACAGATACGCAGTATTTT. Translated: CASSLTQDTSTDTQYF.

V gene TRBV5-5 combines with J gene TRBJ2-7, with TRBD1 matching 7 bases. The CDR3 extends over 14 amino acids. With 4 bases clipped from V and 2 bases from J, the junction kept 6 bases outside the gene matches. Germline CDR1 is SGHKS and CDR2 is YYEKEE (reference sequence). The DNA for the CDR3 is TGTGCCAGCAGCAAACGACAGGGACCCTACGAGCAGTACTTC. This gives the protein CASSKRQGPYEQYF.

The chain links TRBV9 to TRBJ1-2; weak D call: TRBD1 (5 bases). CDR3 length equals 15 residues. V lost 0 bases and J lost 1, with 10 bases in between. Germline lookup yields CDR1 SGDLS and CDR2 YYNGEE. CDR3 DNA: TGTGCCAGCAGCGTAGGCAGGCAGGGTAACTATGGCTACACCTTC. Translating it yields CASSVGRQGNYGYTF.

The J gene is TRBJ2-7, the V gene TRBV5-6; TRBD1 agrees at 8 bases. The CDR3 contains 15 residues. The germline gives CDR1 SGHDT, CDR2 YYEEEE. V shed 5 bases and J 0 bases; nucleotides not matched to a gene: 7. The CDR3: CASRLAGQVSYEQYF. In DNA form, the CDR3 reads TGTGCCAGCAGACTTGCGGGACAGGTCTCCTACGAGCAGTACTTC.

This rearrangement joins TRBV27 to TRBJ1-2; D is uncertain. The V gene lost 5 bases and the J gene lost 6 bases, with 16 bases spanning the gap. The germline CDR1 and CDR2 sequences are MNHEY and SMNVEV (reference sequence). The CDR3 is 14 amino acids. Written as DNA, the CDR3 is TGTGCCAGCAGTCCCCACCCCCAACTGGATGGCTACACCTTC. Encoded protein: CASSPHPQLDGYTF.

The rearrangement links TRBV7-6 to TRBJ2-5, with 7 bases aligning to TRBD1. Germline V gives CDR1 SGHVS, CDR2 FNYEAQ. CDR3 length: 15 residues. V was clipped by 4 bases and J by 5 bases; unmatched bases: 10. The CDR3 coding sequence is TGTGCCAGCAGCTCGACAGGGACGGTCGGGGAGACCCAGTACTTC. Translated, it gives CASSSTGTVGETQYF.

This clone was seen once. In DNA, the CDR3 is TGTGCCACAGCTCTACAGGGGGACTTCGGGGAGCTGTTTTTT. Translation gives CATALQGDFGELFF. The V call is TRBV6-5, the J call TRBJ2-2, with 8 bases aligning to TRBD1. This CDR3 is 14 amino acids long. The junction had 11 bases not matched to a gene; V was cut back by 10 bases and J by 7 bases. Germline CDR1 MNHEY, CDR2 SVGAGI.

In its sample, this clone was seen a few times. This rearrangement joins TRBV5-1 to TRBJ1-1, with unresolved D. The germline V gene encodes CDR1 SGHRS and CDR2 YFSETQ. The CDR3 spans 13 residues. The germline V and J ends were trimmed by 2 bases and 4 bases, with 9 bases remaining between them. This CDR3 is CASSFGEATEAFF. CDR3 in DNA: TGCGCCAGCAGCTTTGGGGAGGCCACTGAAGCTTTCTTT.

The chain is built from TRBV27 and TRBJ1-4, with a tentative D call TRBD1 (5 bases). Trimming left V 5 bases short and J 8 bases short, with 18 bases between. Germline V lookup: CDR1 MNHEY, CDR2 SMNVEV (reference sequence). The CDR3 has 15 amino acids. CDR3 sequence (DNA): TGTGCCAGCAGTCGCAATCAGGGTTTTTCCGAAAAACTGTTTTTT. Its translation is CASSRNQGFSEKLFF. Drawing the rest from reference TRBV27 and TRBJ1-4, the complete variable domain is EAQVTQNPRYLITVTGKKLTVTCSQNMNHEYMSWYRQDPGLGLRQIYYSMNVEVTDKGDVPEGYKVSRKEKRNFPLILESPSPNQTSLYFCASSRNQGFSEKLFFGSGTQLSVL.

The V and J genes are TRBV30 and TRBJ2-1; 7 positions agree with TRBD1. Germline CDR1 and CDR2: GTSNPN and SVGIG (reference sequence). This CDR3 has 13 amino acids. Trimming took 5 bases from V and 6 from J; bases not matched to a gene: 7. DNA for the CDR3: TGTGCCTGGGATCGGGCAGGGGGCAATGAGCAGTTCTTC. Its protein is CAWDRAGGNEQFF.

The gene calls are TRBV5-1 and TRBJ2-7; 7 bases are a match to TRBD2. This CDR3 has 15 residues. V lost 0 bases to trimming and J lost 2 bases; unmatched junction nucleotides: 5. CDR1 and CDR2 from the germline V gene are SGHRS and YFSETQ. CDR3 sequence (DNA): TGCGCCAGCAGCTTGGATGGCGGGAGCGCCTACGAGCAGTACTTC. It translates to CASSLDGGSAYEQYF.

The V call is TRBV28, the J call TRBJ1-5; 7 bases fit TRBD1. V lost 9 bases, J lost 4 bases, and 6 bases stayed unmatched. CDR3 size: 13 residues. Germline V gene lookup returns CDR1 MDHEN and CDR2 SYDVKM. Here the CDR3 DNA reads TGTGCCAGTTCACTGGACAGGAATCAGCCCCAGCATTTT. Translated, it gives CASSLDRNQPQHF. The variable domain in full, with the rest retrieved from reference TRBV28 and TRBJ1-5, is DVKVTQSSRYLVKRTGEKVFLECVQDMDHENMFWYRQDPGLGLRLIYFSYDVKMKEKGDIPEGYSVSREKKERFSLILESASTNQTSMYLCASSLDRNQPQHFGDGTRLSIL.

In nucleotides, the CDR3 is TGTGCCAGCAGTTTAGGGACTAGCTATACGCAGTATTTT. Its protein is CASSLGTSYTQYF. The rearrangement uses TRBV27 and TRBJ2-3; 9 positions agree with TRBD2. Germline loops: CDR1 MNHEY, CDR2 SMNVEV (reference sequence). There are 13 residues in the CDR3. The ends lost 2 bases at V and 7 bases at J; junction bases unmatched: 1.

This clone was detected ten times or more. The chain carries TRBV4-2 and TRBJ1-2, with no clear D. The V gene's germline CDR1 is LGHNA and CDR2 YNFKEQ. CDR3 length: 15 amino acids. Between the trimmed V and J ends, which lost 1 base and 3 bases, there was a span of 12 bases. CDR3 in DNA: TGTGCCAGCAGCCAAGCATGGCCTGCGGACTATGGCTACACCTTC. Protein: CASSQAWPADYGYTF.

This chain connects TRBV6-1 to TRBJ2-7; TRBD1 matches at 8 bases. This CDR3 contains 19 residues. Per the germline V gene, CDR1 is MNHNS and CDR2 is SASEGT. V lost 2 bases and J lost 3; bases outside the gene matches: 18. CDR3 bases: TGTGCCAGCAGTGAATCCCTTTTATTCCGGGACAGGACATTCTACGAGCAGTACTTC. Residues: CASSESLLFRDRTFYEQYF.

The rearrangement links TRBV5-4 to TRBJ2-1, with 8 bases identical to TRBD2. J gave up 5 bases and V 1 base, and 2 bases lay outside the gene matches. There are 14 residues in the CDR3. CDR1 SGHNT and CDR2 YYREEE come from the germline V gene (reference sequence). CDR3 sequence (DNA): TGTGCCAGCAGCTTGACTAGCGGCCACAATGAGCAGTTCTTC. It codes for CASSLTSGHNEQFF.

J is TRBJ2-1 and V is TRBV7-9, with TRBD2 as a possible D gene (5 bases). The CDR3 contains 15 residues. V was clipped by 3 bases and J by 0 bases, with 9 bases between them. CDR1 is SEHNR, CDR2 FQNEAQ, per germline (reference sequence). The CDR3 DNA sequence: TGTGCCAGCAGCTTGAAGCGGATCTCCTACAATGAGCAGTTCTTC. This sequence encodes CASSLKRISYNEQFF. The whole variable domain, filled in from reference TRBV7-9 and TRBJ2-1, reads DTGVSQNPRHKITKRGQNVTFRCDPISEHNRLYWYRQTLGQGPEFLTYFQNEAQLEKSRLLSDRFSAERPKGSFSTLEIQRTEQGDSAMYLCASSLKRISYNEQFFGPGTRLTVL.

The rearrangement links TRBV3-1 (or the pseudogene TRBV3-2) to TRBJ2-7; 8 bases fit TRBD2. The CDR3 contains 15 residues. After removal of 0 bases from V and 6 bases from J, the junction contained 7 bases not matched to a gene. CDR1 is LGHDT and CDR2 is YNNKEL in the germline V gene (reference sequence). The DNA for the CDR3 is TGTGCCAGCAGCCAAGATCGACTAGCGTCCGGCGAGCAGTACTTC. Protein product: CASSQDRLASGEQYF.

The chain has TRBV7-2 and TRBJ2-7; 8 bases match TRBD1. Trimming removed 3 bases from V and 0 bases from J; junction bases left unmatched: 4. The V gene's germline CDR1 is SGHTA and CDR2 FQGNSA. The CDR3 extends over 15 amino acids. The CDR3 is CASSFGQGVSYEQYF. The CDR3 DNA sequence: TGTGCCAGCAGCTTCGGACAGGGTGTCTCCTACGAGCAGTACTTC.

This chain connects TRBV11-3 to TRBJ1-2; TRBD1 matches 7 bases. The CDR3 is 14 amino acids. In germline, CDR1 is SGHNT, CDR2 YENEEA. Trimming removed 8 bases from V and 12 bases from J; junction bases left unmatched: 18. In DNA, the CDR3 is TGTGCCAGCGGGATTACAGGGGCTCTAATGGGTCACACCTTC. Protein product: CASGITGALMGHTF.